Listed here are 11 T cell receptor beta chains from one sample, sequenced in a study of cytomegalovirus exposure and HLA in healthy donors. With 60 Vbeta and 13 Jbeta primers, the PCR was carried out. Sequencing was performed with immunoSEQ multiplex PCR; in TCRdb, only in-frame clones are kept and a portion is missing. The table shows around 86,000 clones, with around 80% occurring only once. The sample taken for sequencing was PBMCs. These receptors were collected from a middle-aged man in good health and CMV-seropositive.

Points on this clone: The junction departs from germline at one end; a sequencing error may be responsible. The CDR3, as DNA: TGTTCCAGCGGCCACGTTGCGGGGGGTTCTCGAGCTAACTATGGCTACACCTTC. Protein product: CSSGHVAGGSRANYGYTF. The V and J genes are TRBV7-9 and TRBJ1-2; maybe TRBD1 (5 bases). The V gene's germline CDR1 is SEHNR and CDR2 FQNEAQ (reference sequence). The CDR3 is 18 residues long.

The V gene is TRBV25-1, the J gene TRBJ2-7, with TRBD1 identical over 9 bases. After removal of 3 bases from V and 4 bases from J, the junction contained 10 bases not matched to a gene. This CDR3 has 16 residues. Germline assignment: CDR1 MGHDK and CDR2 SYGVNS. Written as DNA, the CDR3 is TGTGCCAGCAGTGACCCAAGCCGGGACAGGGTTTACGAGCAGTACTTC. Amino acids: CASSDPSRDRVYEQYF.

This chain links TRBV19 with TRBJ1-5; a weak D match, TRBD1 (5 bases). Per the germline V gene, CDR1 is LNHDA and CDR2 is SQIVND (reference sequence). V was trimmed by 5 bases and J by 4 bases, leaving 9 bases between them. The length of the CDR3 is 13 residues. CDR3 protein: CASSPTVNQPQHF. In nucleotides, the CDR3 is TGTGCCAGTAGTCCGACAGTTAATCAGCCCCAGCATTTT.

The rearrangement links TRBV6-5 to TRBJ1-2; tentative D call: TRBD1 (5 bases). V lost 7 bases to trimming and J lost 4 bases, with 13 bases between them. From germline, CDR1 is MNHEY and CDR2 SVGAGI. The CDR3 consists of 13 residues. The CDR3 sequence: CASTQSGGYGYTF. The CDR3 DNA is TGTGCCAGCACCCAATCGGGGGGCTATGGCTACACCTTC.

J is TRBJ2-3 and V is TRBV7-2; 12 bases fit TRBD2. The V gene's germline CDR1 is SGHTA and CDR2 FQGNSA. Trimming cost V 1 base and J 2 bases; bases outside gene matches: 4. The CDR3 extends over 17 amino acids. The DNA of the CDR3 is TGTGCCAGCAGCTTAGAGGCTAGCGGGGGGGTCACAGATACGCAGTATTTT. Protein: CASSLEASGGVTDTQYF.

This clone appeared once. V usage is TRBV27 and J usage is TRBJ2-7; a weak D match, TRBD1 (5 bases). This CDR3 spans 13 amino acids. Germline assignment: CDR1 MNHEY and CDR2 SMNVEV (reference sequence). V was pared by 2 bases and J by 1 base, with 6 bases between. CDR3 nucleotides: TGTGCCAGCAGTTTAGCAGGGTCCTACGAGCAGTACTTC. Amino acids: CASSLAGSYEQYF.

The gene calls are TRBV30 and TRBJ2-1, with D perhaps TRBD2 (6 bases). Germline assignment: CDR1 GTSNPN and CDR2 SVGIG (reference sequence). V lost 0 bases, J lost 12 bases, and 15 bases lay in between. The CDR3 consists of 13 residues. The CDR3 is CAWSVVPVGGQFF. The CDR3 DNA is TGTGCCTGGAGTGTCGTTCCGGTCGGGGGGCAGTTCTTC.

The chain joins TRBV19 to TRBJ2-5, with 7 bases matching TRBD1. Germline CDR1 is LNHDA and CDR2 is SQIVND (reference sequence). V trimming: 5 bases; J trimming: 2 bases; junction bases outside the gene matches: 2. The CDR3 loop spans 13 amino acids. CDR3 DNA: TGTGCCAGTAGTCTCAGGGGGCAAGAGACCCAGTACTTC. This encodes CASSLRGQETQYF.

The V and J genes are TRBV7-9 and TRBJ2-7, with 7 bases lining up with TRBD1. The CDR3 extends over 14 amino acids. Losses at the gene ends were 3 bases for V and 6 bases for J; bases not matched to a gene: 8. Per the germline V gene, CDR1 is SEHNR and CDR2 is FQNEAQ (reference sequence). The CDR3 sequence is CASSFTGDAVEQYF. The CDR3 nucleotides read TGTGCCAGCAGCTTTACAGGGGACGCAGTCGAGCAGTACTTC.

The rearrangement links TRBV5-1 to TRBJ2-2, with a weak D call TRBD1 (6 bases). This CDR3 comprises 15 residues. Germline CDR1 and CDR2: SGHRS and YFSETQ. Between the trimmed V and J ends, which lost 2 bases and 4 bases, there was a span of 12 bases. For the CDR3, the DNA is TGCGCCAGCAGCTTAGGGCAGGGGAGCACCGGGGAGCTGTTTTTT. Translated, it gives CASSLGQGSTGELFF.

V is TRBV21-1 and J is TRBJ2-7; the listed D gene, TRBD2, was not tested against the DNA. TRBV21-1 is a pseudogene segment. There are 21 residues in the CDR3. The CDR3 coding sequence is TGTGCCAGCAGCAAAGGGAGAGGGTGTCCCTCGGGCGGGAGGGCCAATTACGAGCAGTACTTC. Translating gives CASSKGRGCPSGGRANYEQYF.